This TCR beta chain was documented in a study of T cell repertoires and HLA-DP antigens. Study-wide points: Naive and memory CD4+ repertoires were not analysed separately.

The germline V gene encodes CDR1 SGHTA and CDR2 FQGNSA. V gave up 4 bases and J gave up 3 bases; unmatched junction bases: 5. The CDR3 has 14 residues. TCRdb's table, derived via immunoSEQ multiplex PCR, lists solely in-frame clones and lacks some. Counted here are approximately 100,000 clones, around 86% occurring once; the ten biggest clones make up about 1.8%. Points on this clone: The antigen remains unidentified.

The source is a man aged 50-60 years in good health and CMV-seronegative. Specimen: CD4+ T cells from PBMCs. The chain has TRBV7-2 and TRBJ2-7; TRBD2 matches at 8 bases. The chain's CDR3 is CASSSGTRVYEQYF. The CDR3 DNA sequence: TGTGCCAGCAGCTCCGGGACTAGAGTCTACGAGCAGTACTTC.